The 16 T cell receptor beta chains below were found in one sample sequenced in a study of siplizumab effects on memory and regulatory T cells. Here immunoSEQ multiplex PCR was the method, and the copy in TCRdb shows in-frame clones only, minus some. The data contain more than 85,000 clones, less than 95% of them singletons. The specimen was Tregs sorted from blood. These receptors all come from a human donor in good health.

The chain uses TRBV19 and TRBJ2-2; D possibly corresponds to TRBD1 (5 bases). The CDR3 contains 18 residues. V was pared by 3 bases and J by 2 bases, with 19 bases between. The germline gives CDR1 LNHDA, CDR2 SQIVND (reference sequence). Here the CDR3 DNA reads TGTGCCAGTAGTATGGGATTAGACAGATTCTTCAACACCGGGGAGCTGTTTTTT. It encodes CASSMGLDRFFNTGELFF.

The chain links TRBV4-1 to TRBJ1-4, with 8 bases lining up with TRBD1. The CDR3 has 15 residues. The germline CDR1 and CDR2 sequences are MGHRA and YSYEKL. The V segment lost 0 bases and the J segment 9 bases; nucleotides outside the gene matches: 6. CDR3 protein: CASSQDRQGPKKLFF. Written as DNA, the CDR3 is TGCGCCAGCAGCCAAGATCGACAGGGGCCGAAAAAACTGTTTTTT.

The chain employs TRBV10-3 and TRBJ1-2; D possibly corresponds to TRBD1 (5 bases). The CDR3 is made up of 15 amino acids. The germline V gene encodes CDR1 ENHRY and CDR2 SYGVKD. The V end lost 3 bases, the J end lost 2 bases, and 13 bases lay between the germline ends. The CDR3 DNA reads as TGTGCCATCAGTGATCCATCGGGACGGAACTATGGCTACACCTTC. Its protein is CAISDPSGRNYGYTF.

The chain joins TRBV28 to TRBJ2-4; TRBD1 might be the D (5 bases). The CDR3 is 18 amino acids. In germline, CDR1 is MDHEN, CDR2 SYDVKM. Between the trimmed V and J ends, which lost 10 bases and 1 base, there was a span of 26 bases. The CDR3 region has the DNA TGTGCCATCCAGGGAAGAACCGGGCCCATGAGGGCCAAAAACATTCAGTACTTC. The encoded protein is CAIQGRTGPMRAKNIQYF.

The chain couples TRBV6-5 to TRBJ2-7; 7 bases fit TRBD1. Germline V CDR1 and CDR2: MNHEY, SVGAGI. The ends lost 2 bases at V and 5 bases at J; junction bases unmatched: 9. The CDR3 contains 15 residues. The CDR3 nucleotides read TGTGCCAGCAGTTACCTTGGGACAGAAGCGCACGAGCAGTACTTC. Translating it yields CASSYLGTEAHEQYF.

The J gene is TRBJ1-2, the V gene TRBV25-1, with D possibly matching TRBD1 (5 bases). The CDR3 runs 18 residues. Germline CDR1 reads MGHDK; CDR2 reads SYGVNS. V was trimmed by 4 bases and J by 4 bases, leaving 25 bases between them. The CDR3 here is CASSGSALPGPRLYGYTF. The CDR3 region has the DNA TGTGCCAGCAGTGGATCCGCACTACCGGGACCAAGACTCTATGGCTACACCTTC.

The genes are TRBV7-2 and TRBJ2-2; 7 nucleotides align to TRBD1. V dropped 2 bases and J dropped 4; count of bases not matched to a gene: 4. The V gene's germline CDR1 is SGHTA and CDR2 FQGNSA. The CDR3 loop spans 15 amino acids. The CDR3 reads CASSLNRGTTGELFF. The CDR3 region has the DNA TGTGCCAGCAGCTTAAACAGGGGAACCACCGGGGAGCTGTTTTTT.

The chain couples TRBV14 to TRBJ2-7; D gene uncertain. In germline, CDR1 is SGHDN, CDR2 FVKESK. Trimming shortened V by 2 bases and J by 3 bases, and 14 bases separated the two germline ends. The CDR3 loop spans 15 amino acids. This CDR3 reads CASSQPRRPYYEQYF. The CDR3 DNA is TGTGCCAGCAGCCAACCCCGCCGCCCGTACTACGAGCAGTACTTC.

This chain uses TRBV4-1 with TRBJ2-1; tentative D call: TRBD1 (6 bases). CDR3 size: 19 residues. The germline gives CDR1 MGHRA, CDR2 YSYEKL. The V end was cut by 3 bases, the J end by 3 bases, with 24 bases between. The CDR3 DNA is TGCGCCAGCAGCCACCCAATGACAAGAGGGACACGTAACTACAATGAGCAGTTCTTC. As protein: CASSHPMTRGTRNYNEQFF.

This chain connects TRBV28 to TRBJ1-2; TRBD1 aligns across 8 bases. Losses at the gene ends were 6 bases for V and 4 bases for J; bases not matched to a gene: 7. The CDR3 totals 14 residues. Germline values: CDR1 MDHEN, CDR2 SYDVKM. CDR3 protein: CASRPSGTGYGYTF. In DNA form, the CDR3 reads TGTGCCAGCAGACCTTCCGGGACAGGCTATGGCTACACCTTC.

The chain joins TRBV7-9 to TRBJ1-2, with TRBD1 identical over 7 bases. CDR1 and CDR2 (germline): SEHNR, FQNEAQ (reference sequence). With V trimmed by 4 bases and J by 4 bases, 12 bases remained unmatched. This CDR3 spans 16 amino acids. DNA of the CDR3: TGTGCCAGCAGCTCAGAATCTCAGACAGGGCTCTATGGCTACACCTTC. Translated, it gives CASSSESQTGLYGYTF.

The chain links TRBV7-8 to TRBJ2-2; D possibly corresponds to TRBD2 (5 bases). V was pared by 0 bases and J by 4 bases, with 9 bases between. CDR3 length equals 15 residues. Germline-derived CDR1 and CDR2 are SGHVS and FQNEAQ. The DNA of the CDR3 is TGTGCCAGCAGCTTAGCGGGAGTGGGCACCGGGGAGCTGTTTTTT. This sequence encodes CASSLAGVGTGELFF.

This chain connects TRBV6-1 to TRBJ2-7, with 10 bases matching TRBD1. Germline V gene lookup returns CDR1 MNHNS and CDR2 SASEGT. The CDR3 contains 14 residues. Losses at the gene ends were 7 bases for V and 4 bases for J; bases not matched to a gene: 7. The CDR3 DNA reads TGTGCCAGCACCTTAGACAGGGGGCAATACGAGCAGTACTTC. This gives the protein CASTLDRGQYEQYF.

The chain links TRBV27 to TRBJ1-2; D is unresolved. The ends were cut back, 2 bases at V and 2 bases at J, with 9 bases in the middle. Germline V CDR1 and CDR2: MNHEY, SMNVEV (reference sequence). This CDR3 contains 14 residues. The CDR3 reads CASSLRALNYGYTF. The CDR3 nucleotides read TGTGCCAGCAGTTTAAGGGCCTTAAACTATGGCTACACCTTC.

The chain recombines TRBV6-1 with TRBJ1-2, with D maybe TRBD1 (5 bases). The CDR3 covers 13 residues. CDR1 MNHNS and CDR2 SASEGT come from the germline V gene. V was cut by 4 bases and J by 5 bases, with 11 bases left in between. This CDR3 is CASSGGRTYGYTF. The CDR3 DNA is TGTGCCAGCAGTGGGGGACGGACGTATGGCTACACCTTC.

J is TRBJ2-5 and V is TRBV6-5, with D tentatively TRBD1 (6 bases). The CDR3 is 14 amino acids. CDR1 and CDR2 from the germline V gene are MNHEY and SVGAGI. The V gene lost 6 bases and the J gene lost 5 bases, with 16 bases spanning the gap. The CDR3 is CASSQTGRVETQYF. The CDR3 bases are TGTGCCAGCAGCCAGACAGGCCGGGTGGAGACCCAGTACTTC.